Detailed here is one T cell receptor (beta chain). The record originates from a study of blood T cell repertoires in COVID-19. Study context: The analysed material was cDNA or gDNA that came from T cells, B-cell-depleted T cells, or PBMCs.

Germline-derived CDR1 and CDR2 are SGHTA and FQGNSA. The CDR3 spans 13 residues. V shed 4 bases and J shed 5 bases, with 9 bases lying between them. Per the authors' pipeline: Using reference gene primer amplification, nucleated cell counts were estimated. Assay: immunoSEQ multiplex PCR; the TCRdb copy retains only in-frame clones and omits some. V and J calls and clone size are those listed in that table; D and trimming were worked out from the DNA. This table holds about 270,000 clones, about 82% found once. Those enrolled in Seattle joined during active infection and were followed longitudinally afterward.

The chain uses TRBV7-2 and TRBJ1-5, with unresolved D. Sequenced material: peripheral blood. The receptor was isolated from an elderly woman with COVID-19, enrolled during active disease. The CDR3 sequence: CASSWRMDQPQHF. As DNA, the CDR3 is TGTGCCAGCAGCTGGAGGATGGATCAGCCCCAGCATTTT.